This is a list of T cell receptor beta chains from one sample in a study of blood T cells in healthy people across ages. Each CDR3 protein gets one entry after TCRdb re-called the 5' RACE reads with MiXCR. This table has some 290,000 distinct CDR3 sequences, roughly 26% appearing once. Sequencing input: blood. The receptors stem from an older woman in good health. Each CDR3 is given with its conserved first and last residue. Size is omitted from some rows. Given values are once, few, many or a class for expanded clones.

few,TRBV2,.,CASSAISTYEQYF
.,TRBV20-1,TRBJ1-3,CSALTSGNTIYF
few,TRBV28,TRBJ1-5,CASSFRVGPQHF
.,TRBV2,TRBJ2-5,CASSRRLAQETQYF
.,TRBV7-9,TRBJ2-4,CASSYQTLNIQYF
few,TRBV5-1,TRBJ1-6,CASSLGDSYNSPLHF
.,TRBV12-3/TRBV12-4,TRBJ2-3,CASSSGQLFSTDTQYF
.,TRBV12-3/TRBV12-4,TRBJ2-5,CASSPDGVGQETQYF
.,TRBV3-1,TRBJ2-1,CASSQEIEATEQFF
.,TRBV5-1,TRBJ2-1,CASSTGQGRDNEQFF
few,TRBV7-9,.,CASSLGQFGEQYF
.,TRBV12-3/TRBV12-4,.,CASSSQGLQQFF
.,TRBV20-1,TRBJ2-5,CSARWGGETQYF
few,TRBV18,TRBJ2-7,CASSPQTDSYEQYF
few,TRBV7-3,TRBJ2-2,CASSLGLAGELFF
.,TRBV7-9,TRBJ2-7,CASSLARDSPSGEQYF
.,TRBV3-1,TRBJ2-1,CASSQGGIAGGPLEEQFF